Below, 28 T cell receptor beta chains from the same sample are listed, as sequenced in a study of shared clonotypes between healthy human individuals. Terminally differentiated effector memory CD45RA+ cells were excluded from the naive CD8 cells, which were CD45RO-negative and positively selected for CCR7. Using immunoSEQ multiplex PCR, the repertoire was profiled, and TCRdb retains in-frame clones only, with some absent. The table includes hundreds of thousands of clones, roughly 98% detected once. Material: naive CD8+ T cells sorted from blood. All receptors come from a man in his thirties or forties in good health.

This chain links TRBV29-1 with TRBJ2-1, with TRBD2 matching 10 bases. CDR1 SQVTM and CDR2 ANQGSEA come from the germline V gene. This CDR3 region has 14 residues. Germline trimming cut 5 bases from V and 7 bases from J; bases unmatched to any gene: 8. The CDR3 DNA sequence: TGCAGCGTTTCGGGTAGCGGGAGGACGAATGAGCAGTTCTTC. Protein product: CSVSGSGRTNEQFF.

Note on this clone: Other DNA sequences within the sample encode an identical CDR3. This chain links TRBV5-5 with TRBJ2-3; no clear D. V lost 0 bases and J 0 bases, leaving 8 bases between the germline ends. The CDR3 loop spans 15 amino acids. Germline assignment: CDR1 SGHKS and CDR2 YYEKEE (reference sequence). CDR3 sequence (DNA): TGTGCCAGCAGCTTGGCTGGCAGGAGCACAGATACGCAGTATTTT. Amino acids: CASSLAGRSTDTQYF.

The chain uses TRBV11-2 and TRBJ2-1; possible D gene TRBD2, 7 bases. Trimming cost V 5 bases and J 7 bases, with 12 bases left between them. The germline V gene encodes CDR1 SGHAT and CDR2 FQNNGV. The CDR3 sequence is 13 residues long. The CDR3 here is CASSQSGTNEQFF. The CDR3, as DNA: TGTGCCAGCAGCCAAAGCGGGACAAATGAGCAGTTCTTC.

This chain uses TRBV4-1 with TRBJ2-1; 8 bases agree with TRBD2. The germline V gene has CDR1 MGHRA and CDR2 YSYEKL. The V gene end was trimmed by 4 bases and the J gene end by 2 bases; junction bases not matched to a gene: 13. The CDR3 length is 18 residues. As DNA, the CDR3 is TGCGCCAGCAGCCCTTATAATCTAGCGGGTAACACCTACAATGAGCAGTTCTTC. It encodes CASSPYNLAGNTYNEQFF.

Concerning this clone: In the same sample, other DNA sequences code for this CDR3. V and J are TRBV29-1 and TRBJ2-7; 7 nucleotides line up with TRBD1. The junction had 6 bases not matched to a gene; V was cut back by 3 bases and J by 1 base. CDR3 length equals 14 residues. Germline V gene data show CDR1 as SQVTM and CDR2 as ANQGSEA. This CDR3 is CSVEGQGESYEQYF. In DNA form, the CDR3 reads TGCAGCGTTGAGGGGCAGGGGGAATCCTACGAGCAGTACTTC.

J is TRBJ2-3 and V is TRBV28; tentative D call: TRBD1 (7 bases). Germline values: CDR1 MDHEN, CDR2 SYDVKM. This CDR3 has 17 residues. The germline V and J ends were trimmed by 5 bases and 0 bases, with 18 bases remaining between them. The CDR3 DNA sequence: TGTGCCAGCAGTCCAAAGGAGGGGACAGTAAGCACAGATACGCAGTATTTT. Translating it yields CASSPKEGTVSTDTQYF.

The chain combines TRBV27 with TRBJ1-2; D uncertain. Germline V gene data show CDR1 as MNHEY and CDR2 as SMNVEV (reference sequence). This CDR3 contains 13 residues. V was shortened by 6 bases and J by 0 bases, with 8 bases between the two germline ends. CDR3 sequence (DNA): TGTGCCAGCAGCCGACACCCTAACTATGGCTACACCTTC. This sequence encodes CASSRHPNYGYTF.

This clone appeared a few times. The CDR3 nucleotides read TGTGCCAGCAGCTCCTCGGCACCAAAAAGCTACGAGCAGTACTTC. Protein product: CASSSSAPKSYEQYF. The chain carries TRBV7-9 and TRBJ2-7; D not certain. Trimming removed 4 bases at V and 3 bases at J, with 16 bases between. Germline V gene lookup returns CDR1 SEHNR and CDR2 FQNEAQ (reference sequence). This CDR3 comprises 15 residues.

This clone showed up just once. The rearrangement uses TRBV5-5 and TRBJ1-1; D remains unclear. This CDR3 is built from 14 residues. Germline V CDR1 and CDR2: SGHKS, YYEKEE (reference sequence). Trimming cost V 4 bases and J 5 bases, with 15 bases left between them. CDR3 nucleotide sequence: TGTGCCAGCAGCCCCTTTGGAGGAATGACTGAAGCTTTCTTT. Translating it yields CASSPFGGMTEAFF.

The V call is TRBV4-1, the J call TRBJ2-7, with 8 bases lining up with TRBD2. Looked up from germline, CDR1 is MGHRA and CDR2 is YSYEKL. Trimming at V came to 0 bases and at J to 3 bases, leaving 4 bases not matched to a gene. CDR3 length: 15 residues. Written as DNA, the CDR3 is TGCGCCAGCAGCCAAGACGGGGGGGATTACTACGAGCAGTACTTC. Its translation: CASSQDGGDYYEQYF.

The chain recombines TRBV7-6 with TRBJ2-7; possibly TRBD1 for D (6 bases). The length of the CDR3 is 13 residues. Trimming removed 5 bases at V and 1 base at J, with 9 bases between. Germline CDR1 is SGHVS and CDR2 is FNYEAQ. CDR3 sequence (DNA): TGTGCCAGCAGCGGTGGACAGTCCTACGAGCAGTACTTC. Translation: CASSGGQSYEQYF.

The chain carries TRBV29-1 and TRBJ2-2; no firm D call. V lost 6 bases, J lost 5 bases, and 13 bases lay in between. The CDR3 loop spans 13 amino acids. Germline V gene data show CDR1 as SQVTM and CDR2 as ANQGSEA. The CDR3 DNA follows: TGCAGCGTCGACGCCCAAGGGACCGGGGAGCTGTTTTTT. Translating gives CSVDAQGTGELFF.

The chain uses TRBV11-2 and TRBJ2-1; D perhaps matches TRBD2 (6 bases). The CDR3 has 15 residues. V shed 3 bases and J shed 7 bases, with 16 bases lying between them. Germline CDR1 and CDR2: SGHAT and FQNNGV. CDR3 loop: CASSFLGGVRNEQFF. As DNA, the CDR3 is TGTGCCAGCAGCTTCCTGGGGGGAGTGAGGAATGAGCAGTTCTTC.

This clone was picked up one time. The chain joins TRBV10-2 to TRBJ2-7; D gene ambiguous. V gave up 3 bases and J gave up 2 bases, with 11 bases separating them. CDR1 is WSHSY, CDR2 SAAADI, per germline. The CDR3 runs to 14 residues. In DNA form, the CDR3 reads TGCGCCAGCAGTGACGACGGATCTCCCTACGAGCAGTACTTC. It is translated as CASSDDGSPYEQYF.

The V gene is TRBV27, the J gene TRBJ2-3; D may be TRBD1 (6 bases). CDR3 length equals 15 residues. Germline V gives CDR1 MNHEY, CDR2 SMNVEV (reference sequence). Between the trimmed V and J ends, which lost 5 bases and 0 bases, there was a span of 12 bases. DNA of the CDR3: TGTGCCAGCAGTAGAGCAACAGGGAGCACAGATACGCAGTATTTT. Protein: CASSRATGSTDTQYF.

The chain carries TRBV7-9 and TRBJ2-1, with D hard to call. The germline V gene has CDR1 SEHNR and CDR2 FQNEAQ (reference sequence). The CDR3 length is 16 residues. V was trimmed by 1 base and J by 4 bases, leaving 14 bases between them. CDR3 DNA sequence: TGTGCCAGCAGCTTAGGGTTGGCGTCCTCATACAATGAGCAGTTCTTC. This translates into CASSLGLASSYNEQFF.

The rearrangement joins TRBV7-3 to TRBJ1-5, with D maybe TRBD1 (6 bases). Germline CDR1 is SGHTA and CDR2 is FQGTGA. CDR3 length equals 19 residues. Trimming removed 2 bases from V and 2 bases from J, with 22 bases in between. The CDR3 here is CASSLPDWEQGLCNQPQHF. The CDR3 nucleotides read TGTGCCAGCAGCTTACCCGACTGGGAACAGGGTCTGTGCAATCAGCCCCAGCATTTT.

V usage is TRBV9 and J usage is TRBJ2-1; maybe TRBD2 (5 bases). Germline CDR1 is SGDLS and CDR2 is YYNGEE. The CDR3 totals 17 residues. Trimming took off 1 base at V and 8 bases at J, with 22 bases between the two ends. The CDR3 loop is CASSVSGLGDRRYEQFF. CDR3 nucleotide sequence: TGTGCCAGCAGCGTATCCGGTTTGGGAGACCGGCGGTATGAGCAGTTCTTC.

With respect to this clone: Distinct nucleotide sequences in the sample also encode this CDR3. The genes are TRBV7-9 and TRBJ2-1; TRBD2 agrees at 11 bases. CDR1 SEHNR and CDR2 FQNEAQ come from the germline V gene (reference sequence). This CDR3 contains 15 residues. V lost 3 bases to trimming and J lost 7 bases; unmatched junction nucleotides: 5. The CDR3 is CASSLATSGSNEQFF. The CDR3 region has the DNA TGTGCCAGCAGCTTGGCTACTAGCGGGAGTAATGAGCAGTTCTTC. Using reference TRBV7-9 and TRBJ2-1 for the parts outside the CDR3, the full variable domain is DTGVSQNPRHKITKRGQNVTFRCDPISEHNRLYWYRQTLGQGPEFLTYFQNEAQLEKSRLLSDRFSAERPKGSFSTLEIQRTEQGDSAMYLCASSLATSGSNEQFFGPGTRLTVL.

This sequence joins TRBV7-2 and TRBJ2-7; D unclear. Between the trimmed V and J ends, which lost 5 bases and 2 bases, there was a span of 13 bases. Germline loops: CDR1 SGHTA, CDR2 FQGNSA. The CDR3 runs 14 residues. CDR3 DNA sequence: TGTGCCAGCAGCCCCGGTTGGAGCACCTACGAGCAGTACTTC. Translating it yields CASSPGWSTYEQYF.

The CDR3: CATSGGTFF. The CDR3 region has the DNA TGTGCCACCTCCGGTGGAACTTTCTTT. This chain joins TRBV6-1 and TRBJ1-1; no clear D. The CDR3 length is 9 residues. CDR1 and CDR2 from the germline V gene are MNHNS and SASEGT. The V end lost 10 bases, the J end lost 12 bases, and 12 bases lay between the germline ends.

V and J are TRBV10-3 and TRBJ2-1; D call uncertain. The CDR3 has 17 residues. CDR1 ENHRY and CDR2 SYGVKD come from the germline V gene. The V end lost 3 bases, the J end lost 5 bases, and 20 bases lay between the germline ends. CDR3 amino acids: CAISDPLIPLLHNEQFF. CDR3 coding DNA: TGTGCCATCAGTGACCCCCTAATCCCCCTGTTGCACAATGAGCAGTTCTTC.

CDR3 nucleotides: TGCAGCGTCGGACAGATGAGCTCCTACAATGAGCAGTTCTTC. Its protein product is CSVGQMSSYNEQFF. The chain couples TRBV29-1 to TRBJ2-1, with D possibly matching TRBD1 (6 bases). The CDR3 spans 14 residues. Deletions cut 6 bases from V and 0 bases from J, with 12 bases between. The germline V gene has CDR1 SQVTM and CDR2 ANQGSEA.

This chain links TRBV7-3 with TRBJ2-3, with 10 positions matching TRBD2. Trimming cost V 4 bases and J 5 bases; bases outside gene matches: 3. Germline V gene lookup returns CDR1 SGHTA and CDR2 FQGTGA. The CDR3 spans 14 residues. The CDR3 DNA is TGTGCCAGCAGCTCGCTAGCGGGAGAAGATACGCAGTATTTT. This encodes CASSSLAGEDTQYF.

The chain is built from TRBV7-7 and TRBJ2-1, with 7 bases aligning to TRBD1. Looked up from germline, CDR1 is SSHAT and CDR2 is FNYEAQ (reference sequence). The CDR3 spans 12 residues. With V trimmed by 10 bases and J by 9 bases, 9 bases remained unmatched. The DNA of the CDR3 is TGTGCCACCAAGACAGGGACGGGTGAGCAGTTCTTC. Translated, it gives CATKTGTGEQFF.

In the case of this clone: The sample has other DNA sequences that encode this CDR3 too. The chain combines TRBV7-8 with TRBJ2-7; D unresolved. Trimming took off 2 bases at V and 5 bases at J, with 7 bases between the two ends. The CDR3 is 12 residues long. Germline loops: CDR1 SGHVS, CDR2 FQNEAQ. The DNA of the CDR3 is TGTGCCAGCAGCTTATCTGGGGACGAGCAGTACTTC. It yields the protein CASSLSGDEQYF.

The chain uses TRBV7-2 and TRBJ1-5; TRBD1 is a possible D gene (6 bases). The V end was cut by 4 bases, the J end by 14 bases, with 15 bases between. Per germline, CDR1 SGHTA and CDR2 FQGNSA. The CDR3 is 12 residues long. The CDR3 is CASSSNDRRKHF. CDR3 DNA: TGTGCCAGCAGCTCGAACGACAGGAGGAAGCATTTT. The variable domain in full, with the rest retrieved from reference TRBV7-2 and TRBJ1-5, is GAGVSQSPSNKVTEKGKDVELRCDPISGHTALYWYRQSLGQGLEFLIYFQGNSAPDKSGLPSDRFSAERTGGSVSTLTIQRTQQEDSAVYLCASSSNDRRKHFGDGTRLSIL.

V and J are TRBV29-1 and TRBJ2-1, with 11 bases fitting TRBD2. Germline V CDR1 and CDR2: SQVTM, ANQGSEA. The trim removed 7 bases at V and 6 bases at J, leaving 5 bases unmatched. The CDR3 runs 13 residues. CDR3 sequence (DNA): TGCAGCGGGTTAGCGGGAGGGGGCAATGAGCAGTTCTTC. Protein product: CSGLAGGGNEQFF.